Here is one T cell receptor beta chain with its context. The sample originates from a study of CD8 T cells in Susac syndrome. Germline V gene lookup returns CDR1 DFQATT and CDR2 SNEGSKA (reference sequence). The J segment lost 1 base and the V segment lost 5 bases, leaving 3 bases of the junction unmatched. The CDR3 sequence is 15 residues long. After extraction with the RNeasy kit, roughly 0.5 to 1 ug of the RNA was reverse transcribed using random hexamers. TCRdb fed the immunoSEQ multiplex PCR reads into MiXCR, producing one record per CDR3 protein. The repertoire has about 300,000 distinct CDR3 sequences, 70% to 90% of them found once; the top ten carry roughly 0.22%.

The V call is TRBV20-1, the J call TRBJ2-1; 12 bases are shared with TRBD2. The source is a human donor with multiple sclerosis. Sequencing was performed on CD8+ T cells from PBMCs. The CDR3 spells CSAPTSGSSYNEQFF. In nucleotides, the CDR3 is TGCAGTGCTCCGACTAGCGGGAGTTCCTACAATGAGCAGTTCTTC.